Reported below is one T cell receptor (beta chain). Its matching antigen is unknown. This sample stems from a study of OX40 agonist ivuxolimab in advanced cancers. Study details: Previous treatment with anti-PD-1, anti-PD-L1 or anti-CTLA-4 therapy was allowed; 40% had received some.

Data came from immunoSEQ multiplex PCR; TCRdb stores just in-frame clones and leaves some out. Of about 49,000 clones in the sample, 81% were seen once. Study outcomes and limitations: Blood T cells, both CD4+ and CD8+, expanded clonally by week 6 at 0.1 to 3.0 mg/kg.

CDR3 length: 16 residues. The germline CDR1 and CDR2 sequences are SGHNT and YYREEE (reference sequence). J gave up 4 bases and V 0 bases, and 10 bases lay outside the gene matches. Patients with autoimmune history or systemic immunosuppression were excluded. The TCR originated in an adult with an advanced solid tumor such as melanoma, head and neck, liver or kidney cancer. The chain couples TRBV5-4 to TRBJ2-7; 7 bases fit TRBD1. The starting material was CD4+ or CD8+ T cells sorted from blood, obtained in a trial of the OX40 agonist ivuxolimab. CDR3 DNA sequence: TGTGCCAGCAGCTTGGGGCCAGGGGGTGTGGGATACGAGCAGTACTTC. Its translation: CASSLGPGGVGYEQYF.